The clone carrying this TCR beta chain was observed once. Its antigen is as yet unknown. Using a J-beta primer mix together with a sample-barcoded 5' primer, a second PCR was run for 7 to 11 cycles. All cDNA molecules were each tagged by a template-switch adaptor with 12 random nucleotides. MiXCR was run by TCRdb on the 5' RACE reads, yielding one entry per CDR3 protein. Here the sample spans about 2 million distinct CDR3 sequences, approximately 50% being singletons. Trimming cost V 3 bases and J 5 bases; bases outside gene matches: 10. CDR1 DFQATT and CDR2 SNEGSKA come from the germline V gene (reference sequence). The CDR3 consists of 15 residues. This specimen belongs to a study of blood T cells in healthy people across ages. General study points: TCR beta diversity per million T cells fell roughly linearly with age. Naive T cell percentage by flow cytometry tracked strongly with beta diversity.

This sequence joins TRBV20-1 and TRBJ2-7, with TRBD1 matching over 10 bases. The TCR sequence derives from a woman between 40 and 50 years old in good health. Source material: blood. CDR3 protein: CSASGRDRGFDEQYF. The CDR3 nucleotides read TGCAGTGCTAGTGGCCGGGACAGGGGATTCGACGAGCAGTACTTC.